This entry features one T cell receptor beta chain sequence. This entry comes from a study of technical replicates of blood from a few donors. The CDR3 runs to 14 residues. Trimming cost V 1 base and J 4 bases; bases outside gene matches: 1. Per germline, CDR1 SGHTA and CDR2 FQGNSA. Libraries were prepared by immunoSEQ multiplex PCR; TCRdb keeps only in-frame clonotypes and omits some of them. Here the sample spans 55,000 to 80,000 clones, nearly 98% being singletons. This TCR came from a human donor in good health. The sequenced sample consisted of T cells isolated from PBMCs. The chain combines TRBV7-2 with TRBJ2-3; TRBD1 aligns across 8 bases. The CDR3 DNA is TGTGCCAGCAGCTTAGACAGGGGGGCAGATACGCAGTATTTT. It encodes CASSLDRGADTQYF. The full variable domain, completed using reference TRBV7-2 and TRBJ2-3, is GAGVSQSPSNKVTEKGKDVELRCDPISGHTALYWYRQSLGQGLEFLIYFQGNSAPDKSGLPSDRFSAERTGGSVSTLTIQRTQQEDSAVYLCASSLDRGADTQYFGPGTRLTVL.